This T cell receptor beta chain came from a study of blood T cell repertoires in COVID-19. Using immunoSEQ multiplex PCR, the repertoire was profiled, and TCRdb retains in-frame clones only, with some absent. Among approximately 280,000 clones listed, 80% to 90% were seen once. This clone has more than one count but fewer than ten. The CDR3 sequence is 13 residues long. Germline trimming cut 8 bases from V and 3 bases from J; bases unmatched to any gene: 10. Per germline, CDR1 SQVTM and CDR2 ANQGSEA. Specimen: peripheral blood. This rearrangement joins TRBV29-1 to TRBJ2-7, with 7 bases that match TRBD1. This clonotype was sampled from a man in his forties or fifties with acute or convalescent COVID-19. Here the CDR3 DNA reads TGCAGCACCAAGATACAGGGGAGCTACGAGCAGTACTTC. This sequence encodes CSTKIQGSYEQYF.